This entry lists 21 T cell receptor beta chains sequenced from one sample in a study of Graves' ophthalmopathy and Graves' hyperthyroidism. RNA served as the template for amplifying TCR beta CDR3 regions. HTBI primers served in a first-round RT-PCR, which a second-round multiplex PCR followed. Via MiXCR, TCRdb re-called the multiplex PCR reads, giving one row per CDR3 protein. The data show approximately 410,000 distinct CDR3 sequences, approximately 15% seen once. Sequences were obtained from peripheral blood. The source is a woman aged 18-29 years with stable Graves' hyperthyroidism.

This clonotype was detected many times. The chain couples TRBV27 to TRBJ1-2; 8 bases line up with TRBD1. CDR3 length: 13 amino acids. The V and J ends lost 2 bases and 7 bases, in that order; junction bases with no gene match: 3. Germline loops: CDR1 MNHEY, CDR2 SMNVEV (reference sequence). CDR3 residues: CASSLGQGTGYTF. The CDR3 DNA reads as TGTGCCAGCAGTTTAGGACAGGGTACTGGCTACACCTTC.

This clonotype has just a few counts. The gene calls are TRBV7-2 and TRBJ1-5; TRBD1 agrees at 11 bases. CDR1 and CDR2 from the germline V gene are SGHTA and FQGNSA. The CDR3 runs to 15 residues. Trimming removed 4 bases from V and 4 bases from J; junction bases left unmatched: 3. For the CDR3, the DNA is TGTGCCAGCAGCTCGGGACAGGGGGTGAATCAGCCCCAGCATTTT. Encoded protein: CASSSGQGVNQPQHF. Full variable domain (rest looked up from reference TRBV7-2 and TRBJ1-5): GAGVSQSPSNKVTEKGKDVELRCDPISGHTALYWYRQSLGQGLEFLIYFQGNSAPDKSGLPSDRFSAERTGGSVSTLTIQRTQQEDSAVYLCASSSGQGVNQPQHFGDGTRLSIL.

At least ten counts were recorded for this clonotype. The chain combines TRBV6-1 with TRBJ1-1, with D perhaps matching TRBD1 (5 bases). Trimming pared 2 bases from V and 6 bases from J, leaving 19 bases between. Looked up from germline, CDR1 is MNHNS and CDR2 is SASEGT. This CDR3 is built from 16 residues. CDR3 coding DNA: TGTGCCAGCAGTGAAACTTGGGCAGGGCGAGGGGCTGAAGCTTTCTTT. This gives the protein CASSETWAGRGAEAFF.

The V call is TRBV28, the J call TRBJ2-3; weak D call: TRBD2 (5 bases). Germline V gene lookup returns CDR1 MDHEN and CDR2 SYDVKM. V was clipped by 3 bases and J by 0 bases, with 10 bases between them. The CDR3 totals 15 residues. The CDR3 region has the DNA TGTGCCAGCAGTTTGGGAGACACCAGCACAGATACGCAGTATTTT. It encodes CASSLGDTSTDTQYF.

This clonotype was detected many times. This chain connects TRBV19 to TRBJ1-2; TRBD1 might be the D (6 bases). With 5 bases removed from V and 8 bases from J, the gap between germline ends came to 21 bases. The CDR3 is made up of 15 amino acids. Germline lookup yields CDR1 LNHDA and CDR2 SQIVND (reference sequence). The CDR3 region has the DNA TGTGCCAGTAGTTCCCTGGACAGACTGAGTAGAGGCTACACCTTC. Translation: CASSSLDRLSRGYTF.

This clonotype was found a few times. The V and J genes are TRBV10-3 and TRBJ2-5, with 8 nucleotides matching TRBD2. The V and J ends lost 6 bases and 4 bases, in that order; junction bases with no gene match: 10. The germline gives CDR1 ENHRY, CDR2 SYGVKD. The CDR3 loop spans 15 amino acids. The CDR3 DNA follows: TGTGCCATCAGCGTTTCGGGGGGGGGCCGAGAGACCCAGTACTTC. As protein: CAISVSGGGRETQYF.

The CDR3, as DNA: TGCGCCAGCAGCCAAGAGGGCAGGGCCAGTTATGGCTACACCTTC. It yields the protein CASSQEGRASYGYTF. This rearrangement joins TRBV4-1 to TRBJ1-2; TRBD1 is a possible D gene (5 bases). CDR1 and CDR2 from the germline V gene are MGHRA and YSYEKL. V was clipped by 0 bases and J by 5 bases, with 13 bases between them. This CDR3 comprises 15 residues.

This clonotype occurred many times. The gene calls are TRBV6-2 or TRBV6-3 and TRBJ2-7; unclear D gene. Trimming shortened V by 2 bases and J by 3 bases, and 5 bases separated the two germline ends. CDR3 length: 12 amino acids. Germline-derived CDR1 and CDR2 are MNHEY and SVGEGT. Here the CDR3 DNA reads TGTGCCAGCAGTTACGTCGGCTACGAGCAGTACTTC. Amino acids: CASSYVGYEQYF.

The rearrangement links TRBV29-1 to TRBJ1-1; a weak D match, TRBD1 (6 bases). CDR3 size: 11 residues. Germline loops: CDR1 SQVTM, CDR2 ANQGSEA. V lost 3 bases and J lost 8, with 10 bases in between. The CDR3 coding sequence is TGCAGCGTTGAGGGGGGCAGGGAAGCTTTCTTT. Residues: CSVEGGREAFF.

In this sample, this clonotype turned up many times. V is TRBV12-3 or TRBV12-4 and J is TRBJ1-5; no reliable D call. The CDR3 runs 14 residues. V lost 3 bases, J lost 4 bases, and 10 bases lay in between. The CDR3 reads CASSLVDGNQPQHF. For the CDR3, the DNA is TGTGCCAGCAGTTTGGTCGACGGGAATCAGCCCCAGCATTTT.

This clonotype was found many times. This chain joins TRBV6-2 or TRBV6-3 and TRBJ2-7, with D possibly being TRBD2 (6 bases). V was cut by 0 bases and J by 1 base, with 10 bases left in between. The CDR3 is made up of 15 amino acids. Germline V gene sequence: CDR1 MNHEY, CDR2 SVGEGT. The CDR3 DNA is TGTGCCAGCAGTTACTCCGCGGGGCAGTCCTACGAGCAGTACTTC. The encoded protein is CASSYSAGQSYEQYF.

In regard to this clonotype: The junction differs from germline at one of its ends, possibly a read error. The chain couples TRBV28 to TRBJ2-4; D is ambiguous. The CDR3 runs 12 residues. Germline V gives CDR1 MDHEN, CDR2 SYDVKM. CDR3 sequence reads: CACSSPVNIQYF. CDR3 in DNA: TGTGCCTGCAGTTCGCCAGTAAACATTCAGTACTTC.

This clonotype appeared a few times. This sequence joins TRBV11-2 and TRBJ2-4; D may correspond to TRBD1 or TRBD2 (6 bases each). Per germline, CDR1 SGHAT and CDR2 FQNNGV. The CDR3 sequence is 14 residues long. Trimming left V 5 bases short and J 1 base short, with 9 bases between. The CDR3 spells CASSTGRAKNIQYF. The CDR3 nucleotides read TGTGCCAGCAGCACAGGGAGGGCCAAAAACATTCAGTACTTC.

The V call is TRBV3-1, the J call TRBJ1-1; no clear D gene. CDR1 and CDR2 from the germline V gene are LGHDT and YNNKEL (reference sequence). Trimming shortened V by 0 bases and J by 5 bases, and 13 bases separated the two germline ends. The CDR3 length is 15 residues. CDR3 amino acids: CASSQDVSGFTEAFF. CDR3 in DNA: TGTGCCAGCAGCCAAGATGTGAGCGGGTTTACTGAAGCTTTCTTT.

The chain recombines TRBV28 with TRBJ1-4, with a weak D call TRBD1 (5 bases). The length of the CDR3 is 15 residues. V was pared by 5 bases and J by 5 bases, with 15 bases between. Per the germline V gene, CDR1 is MDHEN and CDR2 is SYDVKM. The CDR3 loop reads CASSQILGANEKLFF. CDR3 nucleotide sequence: TGTGCCAGCAGTCAGATCTTAGGGGCAAATGAAAAACTGTTTTTT.

Note on this clonotype: A much larger clone is a single base away; this may be a read error. The chain recombines TRBV3-1 with TRBJ1-1; D perhaps matches TRBD1 (5 bases). V was clipped by 4 bases and J by 4 bases, with 13 bases between them. Germline V gives CDR1 LGHDT, CDR2 YNNKEL (reference sequence). There are 14 residues in the CDR3. The CDR3 region has the DNA TGTGCCAGCAGCCGGCAGGGAAGGACCACTGAAGCTTTCTTT. It encodes CASSRQGRTTEAFF.

This clonotype was detected many times. This sequence joins TRBV6-5 and TRBJ2-5; D unclear. V was clipped by 11 bases and J by 2 bases, with 15 bases between them. The CDR3 is 13 amino acids. The germline gives CDR1 MNHEY, CDR2 SVGAGI. CDR3 sequence reads: CASRTPRQETQYF. The CDR3, as DNA: TGTGCCTCTAGAACACCCCGTCAAGAGACCCAGTACTTC.

This clonotype has at least ten counts. This chain joins TRBV20-1 and TRBJ1-2; the D is unclear. The CDR3 has 15 residues. CDR1 is DFQATT and CDR2 is SNEGSKA in the germline V gene (reference sequence). Trimming shortened V by 0 bases and J by 6 bases, and 17 bases separated the two germline ends. CDR3 residues: CSARDSRRGLDGYTF. Written as DNA, the CDR3 is TGCAGTGCTAGAGATAGCCGACGAGGATTGGATGGCTACACCTTC.

Many counts were recorded for this clonotype. This sequence joins TRBV6-2 or TRBV6-3 and TRBJ2-7; weak D call: TRBD2 (5 bases). Trimming stripped 4 bases from V and 6 bases from J, with 16 bases between. Germline V gene lookup returns CDR1 MNHEY and CDR2 SVGEGT. The length of the CDR3 is 14 residues. Here the CDR3 DNA reads TGTGCCAGCAGTTCCACGACCGGAGGTCGCGAGCAGTACTTC. Translating gives CASSSTTGGREQYF.

This clonotype occurred many times. The V call is TRBV6-9, the J call TRBJ1-2; the D gene is possibly TRBD1 (5 bases). V lost 6 bases, J lost 4 bases, and 18 bases lay in between. Germline V CDR1 and CDR2: MNHGY, SVAAGI. The CDR3 is 15 amino acids. The chain's CDR3 is CASRSGPAGFYGYTF. CDR3 DNA: TGTGCCAGCAGATCCGGGCCCGCAGGGTTCTATGGCTACACCTTC.

This clonotype was recorded a few times. The chain links TRBV6-1 to TRBJ1-6; 11 bases agree with TRBD1. The CDR3 extends over 17 amino acids. Germline V CDR1 and CDR2: MNHNS, SASEGT. Unmatched junction bases numbered 11, after V lost 5 bases and J lost 8 bases. CDR3 region: CASSLRDRGFFDSPLHF. DNA of the CDR3: TGTGCCAGCAGTCTCCGGGACAGGGGGTTTTTCGATTCACCCCTCCACTTT.